One T cell receptor (beta chain) is described in this entry. The antigen remains unidentified. Arm-PCR of CDR3 regions and iRepertoire HTBI primers were the basis on which TCR beta libraries were built. TCRdb ran MiXCR on the multiplex PCR reads and lists one entry per CDR3 protein. The table shows 320,000 or so distinct CDR3 sequences, with 18% occurring only once. The data stem from a study of regulatory T cells in long-lasting Graves disease. Study-wide results and limits: Persistent disease showed a preference for TRBV28, TRBJ1-2 and TRBJ2-5.

V was cut by 5 bases and J by 0 bases, with 11 bases left in between. This CDR3 spans 14 amino acids. Germline lookup yields CDR1 DFQATT and CDR2 SNEGSKA (reference sequence). Time point of the sample: newly diagnosed GD, antithyroid drugs for less than 3 months. Making the TCR library involved RNA that had been extracted from PBMCs. This specimen was peripheral blood mononuclear cells (PBMCs), taken at new diagnosis, from a patient treated with antithyroid drugs. The clonotype was recovered from a female donor with Graves disease. The chain uses TRBV20-1 and TRBJ2-1; perhaps TRBD1 as D (6 bases). The CDR3 DNA is TGCAGTGCTCGACAGGCCGACTCCTACAATGAGCAGTTCTTC. Translation: CSARQADSYNEQFF.